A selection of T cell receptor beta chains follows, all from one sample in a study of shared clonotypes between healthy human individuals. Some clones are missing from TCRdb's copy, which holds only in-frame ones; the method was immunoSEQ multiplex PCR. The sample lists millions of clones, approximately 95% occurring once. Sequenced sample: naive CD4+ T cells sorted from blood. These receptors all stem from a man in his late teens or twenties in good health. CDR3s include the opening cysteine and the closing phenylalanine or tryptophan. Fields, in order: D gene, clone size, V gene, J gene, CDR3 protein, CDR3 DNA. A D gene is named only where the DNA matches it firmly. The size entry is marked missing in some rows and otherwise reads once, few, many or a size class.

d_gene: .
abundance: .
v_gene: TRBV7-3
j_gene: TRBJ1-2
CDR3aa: CASSSSDLTRIRNYGYTF
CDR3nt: TGTGCCAGCAGCTCGAGCGACCTGACAAGGATTCGTAACTATGGCTACACCTTC

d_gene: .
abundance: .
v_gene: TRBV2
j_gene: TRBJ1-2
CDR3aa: CASSEPGRNYGYTF
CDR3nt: TGTGCCAGCAGTGAACCAGGGCGAAACTATGGCTACACCTTC

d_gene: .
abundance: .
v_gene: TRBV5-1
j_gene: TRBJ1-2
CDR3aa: CASSLDGEVGYTF
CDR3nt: TGCGCCAGCAGCTTGGATGGGGAAGTGGGCTACACCTTC

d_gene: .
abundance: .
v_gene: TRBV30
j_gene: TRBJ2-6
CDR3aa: CAWRGPGTGANVLTF
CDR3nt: TGTGCCTGGAGGGGGCCAGGGACCGGGGCCAACGTCCTGACTTTC

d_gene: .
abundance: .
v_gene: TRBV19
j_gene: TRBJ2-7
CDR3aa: CASSIGGGQSYEQYF
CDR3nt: TGTGCCAGTAGTATTGGGGGGGGCCAATCCTACGAGCAGTACTTC

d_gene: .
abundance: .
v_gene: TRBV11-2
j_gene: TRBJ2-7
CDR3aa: CASSVSPGNYEQYF
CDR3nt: TGTGCCAGCAGCGTCAGCCCCGGGAACTACGAGCAGTACTTC

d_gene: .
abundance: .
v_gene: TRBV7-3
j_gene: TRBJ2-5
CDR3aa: CASSVRQETQYF
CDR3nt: TGTGCCAGCAGCGTCCGCCAAGAGACCCAGTACTTC

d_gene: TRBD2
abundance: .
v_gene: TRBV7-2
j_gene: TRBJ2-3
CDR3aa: CASSLGLAGPSTDTQYF
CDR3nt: TGTGCCAGCAGCTTAGGTCTAGCGGGGCCGAGCACAGATACGCAGTATTTT

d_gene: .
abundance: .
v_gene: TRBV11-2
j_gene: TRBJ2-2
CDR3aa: CASSLWDTKKQAMGELFF
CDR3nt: TGTGCCAGCAGCTTATGGGACACTAAGAAGCAAGCTATGGGGGAGCTGTTTTTT

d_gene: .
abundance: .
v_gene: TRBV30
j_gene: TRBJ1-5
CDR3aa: CAWSLGGKSNQPQHF
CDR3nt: TGTGCCTGGAGCTTGGGGGGGAAAAGCAATCAGCCCCAGCATTTT

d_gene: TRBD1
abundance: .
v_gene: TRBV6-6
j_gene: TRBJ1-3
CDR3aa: CASSPGTGGSGNTIYF
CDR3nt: TGTGCCAGCAGCCCCGGGACAGGGGGCTCTGGAAACACCATATATTTT

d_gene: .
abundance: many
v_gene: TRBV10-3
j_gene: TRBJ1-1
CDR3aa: CAISVYRDRNTEAFF
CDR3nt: TGTGCCATCAGTGTCTACAGGGATCGGAACACTGAAGCTTTCTTT

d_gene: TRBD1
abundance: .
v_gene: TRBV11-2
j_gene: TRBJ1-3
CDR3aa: CASSRQDRGKDTIYF
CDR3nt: TGTGCCAGCAGCCGACAGGACAGGGGGAAGGACACCATATATTTT

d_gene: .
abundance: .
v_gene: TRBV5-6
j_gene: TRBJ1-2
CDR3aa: CASSPDKPGTNYGYTF
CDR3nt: TGTGCCAGCAGCCCCGATAAACCAGGAACTAACTATGGCTACACCTTC

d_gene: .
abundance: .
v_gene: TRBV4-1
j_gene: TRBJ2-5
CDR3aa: CASSLQEEETQYF
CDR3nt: TGCGCCAGCAGCCTACAAGAGGAAGAGACCCAGTACTTC

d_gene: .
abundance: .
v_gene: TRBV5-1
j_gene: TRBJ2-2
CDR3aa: CASSLGRREPGELFF
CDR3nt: TGCGCCAGCAGCTTGGGTCGGCGGGAACCCGGGGAGCTGTTTTTT

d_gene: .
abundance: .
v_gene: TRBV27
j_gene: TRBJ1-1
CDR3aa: CASSLRGVGTEAFF
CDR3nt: TGTGCCAGCAGTTTACGGGGGGTCGGCACTGAAGCTTTCTTT

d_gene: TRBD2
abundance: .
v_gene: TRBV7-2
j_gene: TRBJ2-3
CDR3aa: CASSSGLAGALGTQYF
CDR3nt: TGTGCCAGCAGCTCCGGACTAGCGGGAGCGTTGGGAACGCAGTATTTT

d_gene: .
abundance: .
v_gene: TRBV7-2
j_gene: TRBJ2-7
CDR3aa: CASSPPRVYEQYF
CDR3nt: TGTGCCAGCAGCCCTCCACGGGTCTACGAGCAGTACTTC

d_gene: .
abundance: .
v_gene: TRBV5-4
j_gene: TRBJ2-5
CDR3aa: CASSSGPAEETQYF
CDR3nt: TGTGCCAGCAGCTCCGGACCCGCAGAGGAGACCCAGTACTTC

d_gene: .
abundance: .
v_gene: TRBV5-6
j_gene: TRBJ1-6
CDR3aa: CASSLFLSYNSPLHF
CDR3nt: TGTGCCAGCAGCTTGTTTTTGTCCTATAATTCACCCCTCCACTTT

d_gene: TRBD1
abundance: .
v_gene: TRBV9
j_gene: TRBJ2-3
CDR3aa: CASSTGGGQGKGTDTQYF
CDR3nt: TGTGCCAGCAGCACAGGAGGGGGACAGGGGAAGGGCACAGATACGCAGTATTTT

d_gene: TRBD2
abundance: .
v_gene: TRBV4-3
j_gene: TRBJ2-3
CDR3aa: CASSQLGGSGDTQYF
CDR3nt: TGCGCCAGCAGCCAACTCGGCGGGAGTGGAGATACGCAGTATTTT

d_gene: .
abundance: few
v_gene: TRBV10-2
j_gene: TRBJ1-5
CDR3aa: CASRGSNQPQHF
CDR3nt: TGCGCCAGCAGGGGGAGCAATCAGCCCCAGCATTTT

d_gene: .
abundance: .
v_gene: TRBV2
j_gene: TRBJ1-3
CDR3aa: CASSGLEGVGGNTIYF
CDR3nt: TGTGCCAGCAGTGGTCTTGAGGGCGTTGGGGGAAACACCATATATTTT

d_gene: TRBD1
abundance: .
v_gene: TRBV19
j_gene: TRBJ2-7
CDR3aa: CASSSRQGFSYEQYF
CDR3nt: TGTGCCAGTAGTTCCCGACAGGGCTTCTCCTACGAGCAGTACTTC

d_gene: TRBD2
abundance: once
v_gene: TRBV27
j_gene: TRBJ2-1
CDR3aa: CASSLRREGHNEQFF
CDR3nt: TGTGCCAGCAGTTTAAGACGGGAGGGCCACAATGAGCAGTTCTTC

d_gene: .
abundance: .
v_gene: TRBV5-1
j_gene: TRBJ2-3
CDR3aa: CASRPGDRGADTQYF
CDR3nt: TGCGCCAGCCGACCGGGGGACAGAGGCGCAGATACGCAGTATTTT

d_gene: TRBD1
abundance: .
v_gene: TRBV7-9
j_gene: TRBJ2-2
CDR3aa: CASSRAGTGNTGELFF
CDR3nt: TGTGCCAGCAGCCGGGCCGGGACAGGGAACACCGGGGAGCTGTTTTTT

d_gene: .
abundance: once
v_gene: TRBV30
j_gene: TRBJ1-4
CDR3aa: CAWSFGRSTNEKLFF
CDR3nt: TGTGCCTGGAGTTTCGGACGGTCAACTAATGAAAAACTGTTTTTT

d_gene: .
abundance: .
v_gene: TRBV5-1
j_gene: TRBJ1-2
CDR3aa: CASSLDRPSEGYGYTF
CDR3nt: TGCGCCAGCAGCTTGGATCGTCCGTCGGAGGGCTATGGCTACACCTTC

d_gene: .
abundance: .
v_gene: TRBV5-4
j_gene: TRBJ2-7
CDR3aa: CASSLDTTYEQYF
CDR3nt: TGTGCCAGCAGCTTGGACACGACCTACGAGCAGTACTTC

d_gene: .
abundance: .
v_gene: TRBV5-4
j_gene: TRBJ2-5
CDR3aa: CASRGGAWETQYF
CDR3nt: TGTGCCAGCAGAGGAGGGGCCTGGGAGACCCAGTACTTC